The next 5 T cell receptor beta chains were all read from a single sample in a study of CD8 T cells in ankylosing spondylitis. Whole-study findings and limits: There was a TCR beta motif, made of eight highly homologous variants, that appeared characteristic of ankylosing spondylitis blood.

Which antigens these TCRs recognize remains unknown. TCRdb independently ran MiXCR on the 5' RACE reads; one entry per CDR3 protein. This table holds just under 550,000 distinct CDR3 sequences, about 13% found once. Specimen: blood, either unsorted or a sorted T cell fraction (not recorded which). The receptors were sampled from a male donor with ankylosing spondylitis.

In its sample, this clonotype was seen a few times. V and J are TRBV7-9 and TRBJ2-7; no clear D. The V gene's germline CDR1 is SEHNR and CDR2 FQNEAQ (reference sequence). V gave up 6 bases and J gave up 0 bases, with 15 bases separating them. This CDR3 comprises 15 residues. The CDR3 nucleotides read TGTGCCAGCAGTCAAGAACAGCCGTACTCCTACGAGCAGTACTTC. Its protein is CASSQEQPYSYEQYF. Using reference TRBV7-9 and TRBJ2-7 for the parts outside the CDR3, the full variable domain is DTGVSQNPRHKITKRGQNVTFRCDPISEHNRLYWYRQTLGQGPEFLTYFQNEAQLEKSRLLSDRFSAERPKGSFSTLEIQRTEQGDSAMYLCASSQEQPYSYEQYFGPGTRLTVT.

The gene calls are TRBV18 and TRBJ1-4; D is ambiguous. The CDR3 is 13 residues long. The V end lost 6 bases, the J end lost 8 bases, and 13 bases lay between the germline ends. Germline V gene sequence: CDR1 KGHSH, CDR2 LQKENI. CDR3 region: CASSLTEREKLFF. The CDR3 DNA sequence: TGTGCCAGCTCGCTGACCGAAAGGGAAAAACTGTTTTTT.

This clonotype was observed a few times. The rearrangement links TRBV7-4 to TRBJ2-2; 11 bases are shared with TRBD1. This CDR3 spans 16 amino acids. From germline, CDR1 is SGHVT and CDR2 SQSDAQ. V lost 8 bases and J lost 5; bases outside the gene matches: 10. The CDR3 coding sequence is TGTGCCAGCGACGACGGGGGACAGGGGGATACCGGGGAGCTGTTTTTT. This gives the protein CASDDGGQGDTGELFF.

The chain couples TRBV6-4 to TRBJ2-1, with TRBD2 matching over 14 bases. This CDR3 has 15 residues. V gave up 7 bases and J gave up 11 bases; unmatched junction bases: 10. CDR1 is MRHNA, CDR2 SNTAGT, per germline. CDR3 region: CASKTSGRAPEKQFF. The CDR3 DNA follows: TGTGCCAGCAAGACTAGCGGGAGGGCACCGGAAAAGCAGTTCTTC.

The DNA for the CDR3 is TGTGCCAGCAGCAGGGACCCCGGCTACAATGAGCAGTTCTTC. It specifies CASSRDPGYNEQFF. The chain couples TRBV7-2 to TRBJ2-1; tentatively, D is TRBD1 or TRBD2 (5 bases each). Per germline, CDR1 SGHTA and CDR2 FQGNSA. Trimming cost V 5 bases and J 3 bases, with 11 bases left between them. There are 14 residues in the CDR3.